The entry that follows covers one TCR beta chain sequence. The antigen is not known. Bulk tumor genomic DNA (approximately 610 ng per sample) served as template. Widely spaced biopsies, several per primary tumor, were obtained at surgery. Patients underwent curative surgery for untreated, newly diagnosed non-small cell lung cancer. The source of the sample is a study of immune heterogeneity within non-small cell lung tumors. Study-level background: Tumors were classified as 4 squamous cell carcinomas, some eleven non-squamous carcinomas and 1 not otherwise specified. General study points: Local tumor mutational burden and local T-cell repertoire clonality showed a moderate significant correlation, R about 0.33. Tumor sites within a patient were found to share identical dominant CDR3 beta clonotypes, and site-unique high-frequency clones were also present. Individual patients mostly differed in their high-frequency T-cell receptor beta clonotypes.

Germline assignment: CDR1 ENHRY and CDR2 SYGVKD. The CDR3 has 13 amino acids. V gave up 8 bases and J gave up 8 bases; unmatched junction bases: 8. Multiplex PCR was performed with 32 V and 13 J primers, and it amplified TCR beta CDR3. Each CDR3 protein gets one entry after TCRdb re-called the multiplex PCR reads with MiXCR. Of fewer than 3,500 distinct CDR3 sequences in the sample, 50% to 55% were seen once. The V and J genes are TRBV10-3 and TRBJ2-1, with 8 bases fitting TRBD2. Material: lung tumor tissue. The source of this sequence is a man in his 70s with non-small cell lung cancer. The CDR3 DNA sequence: TGTGCCATCCGGCTCCGGGAGGGAGATGAGCAGTTCTTC. Translating it yields CAIRLREGDEQFF.